This record looks at one TCR beta chain sequence and its context. This study enrolled people aged about 18 to 90 from roughly 24 US geographic areas. In the authors' workflow: Amplification of reference gene primers provided the estimated nucleated cell counts. Only in-frame clones appear in the TCRdb table, and some are missing; sequencing was by immunoSEQ multiplex PCR. The V and J calls and clone size come from that table; D and trimming were worked out from the DNA. The sample comprises fewer than 250,000 clones, roughly nine tenths of which are singletons, and 11% rests with the top ten. This specimen belongs to a study of blood T cell repertoires in COVID-19. At the level of the study: From the United States, Italy and Spain came samples of acute and convalescent COVID-19.

V shed 7 bases and J 7 bases; nucleotides not matched to a gene: 8. The CDR3 has 14 residues. In germline, CDR1 is SNHLY, CDR2 FYNNEI. The sample taken for sequencing was PBMCs or T cells enriched from blood (not recorded which). This chain joins TRBV2 and TRBJ1-4, with 8 positions matching TRBD1. This TCR derives from a man aged 25-45 years who had recovered from COVID-19. The DNA of the CDR3 is TGTGCCAGCAACCCGGACAGGGAGGGTGAAAAACTGTTTTTT. Its translation: CASNPDREGEKLFF.